This entry lists 14 T cell receptor beta chains sequenced from one sample in a study of blood T cell repertoires in COVID-19. Data came from immunoSEQ multiplex PCR; TCRdb stores just in-frame clones and leaves some out. This sample has 70,000 or so clones, with approximately 84% found just once. Sequencing was done on a sample of peripheral blood. These receptors all stem from a man between 65 and 85 years old with active or convalescent COVID-19.

The chain uses TRBV5-1 and TRBJ1-1, with D maybe TRBD1 (5 bases). Per the germline V gene, CDR1 is SGHRS and CDR2 is YFSETQ. The CDR3 length is 15 residues. Trimming took 3 bases from V and 0 from J, leaving 12 bases between them. CDR3 amino acids: CASSWTPGVNTEAFF. The CDR3, as DNA: TGCGCCAGCAGCTGGACACCGGGTGTGAACACTGAAGCTTTCTTT. Supplemented by reference TRBV5-1 and TRBJ1-1, the full variable domain reads KAGVTQTPRYLIKTRGQQVTLSCSPISGHRSVSWYQQTPGQGLQFLFEYFSETQRNKGNFPGRFSGRQFSNSRSEMNVSTLELGDSALYLCASSWTPGVNTEAFFGQGTRLTVV.

This clone was counted once. The rearrangement uses TRBV7-9 and TRBJ2-2; 7 bases line up with TRBD1. The CDR3 contains 16 residues. The V and J ends lost 1 base and 6 bases, in that order; junction bases with no gene match: 8. Germline values: CDR1 SEHNR, CDR2 FQNEAQ (reference sequence). CDR3 in amino acids: CASSLEGQTSAGELFF. CDR3 sequence (DNA): TGTGCCAGCAGCTTAGAGGGACAGACAAGTGCCGGGGAGCTGTTTTTT. Combining the CDR3 with reference TRBV7-9 and TRBJ2-2 gives the whole variable domain DTGVSQNPRHKITKRGQNVTFRCDPISEHNRLYWYRQTLGQGPEFLTYFQNEAQLEKSRLLSDRFSAERPKGSFSTLEIQRTEQGDSAMYLCASSLEGQTSAGELFFGEGSRLTVL.

This clone came up once. This sequence joins TRBV28 and TRBJ1-6, with a tentative D call TRBD1 (5 bases). This CDR3 region has 13 residues. V was shortened by 4 bases and J by 7 bases, with 8 bases between the two germline ends. Germline V gene data show CDR1 as MDHEN and CDR2 as SYDVKM. CDR3 in DNA: TGTGCCAGCAGTTCGGGACTGAATTCACCCCTCCACTTT. Translation gives CASSSGLNSPLHF.

In its sample, this clone was seen a few times. J is TRBJ1-6 and V is TRBV28; TRBD1 matches 11 bases. Trimming removed 5 bases from V and 1 base from J; junction bases left unmatched: 13. The CDR3 totals 20 residues. CDR1 and CDR2 (germline): MDHEN, SYDVKM. The CDR3 nucleotides read TGTGCCAGCAGTCTCGGAGATAGGACAGGGGGCCGGTCCTATAATTCACCCCTCCACTTT. The encoded protein is CASSLGDRTGGRSYNSPLHF.

This chain links TRBV11-1 with TRBJ2-3, with D uncertain. Trimming cost V 5 bases and J 3 bases, with 6 bases left between them. Germline CDR1 reads SGHAT; CDR2 reads FQDESV (reference sequence). The CDR3 sequence is 12 residues long. As DNA, the CDR3 is TGTGCCAGCAGCCCCATTACAGATACGCAGTATTTT. It codes for CASSPITDTQYF. Looking up the rest from reference TRBV11-1 and TRBJ2-3 gives the full variable domain: EAEVAQSPRYKITEKSQAVAFWCDPISGHATLYWYRQILGQGPELLVQFQDESVVDDSQLPKDRFSAERLKGVDSTLKIQPAELGDSAMYLCASSPITDTQYFGPGTRLTVL.

The chain joins TRBV5-4 to TRBJ2-1; 7 positions agree with TRBD2. Germline assignment: CDR1 SGHNT and CDR2 YYREEE (reference sequence). There are 14 residues in the CDR3. J gave up 7 bases and V 4 bases, and 8 bases lay outside the gene matches. CDR3 DNA: TGTGCCAGCAGCCCGGCTGGGACTACGAATGAGCAGTTCTTC. Translated: CASSPAGTTNEQFF.

J is TRBJ1-5 and V is TRBV19; D gene ambiguous. The CDR3 extends over 14 amino acids. Germline V gene data show CDR1 as LNHDA and CDR2 as SQIVND (reference sequence). V gave up 6 bases and J gave up 3 bases, with 12 bases separating them. CDR3 amino acids: CASRLRQTNQPQHF. In DNA form, the CDR3 reads TGTGCCAGTAGGCTGCGGCAGACCAATCAGCCCCAGCATTTT. Full variable domain (rest looked up from reference TRBV19 and TRBJ1-5): DGGITQSPKYLFRKEGQNVTLSCEQNLNHDAMYWYRQDPGQGLRLIYYSQIVNDFQKGDIAEGYSVSREKKESFPLTVTSAQKNPTAFYLCASRLRQTNQPQHFGDGTRLSIL.

The gene calls are TRBV7-3 and TRBJ2-6; 9 bases fit TRBD2. The CDR3 spans 18 residues. With V trimmed by 2 bases and J by 1 base, 6 bases remained unmatched. CDR1 and CDR2 (germline): SGHTA, FQGTGA. CDR3 coding DNA: TGTGCCAGCAGCTTACTCGGACTAGCGTATTCTGGGGCCAACGTCCTGACTTTC. Translating it yields CASSLLGLAYSGANVLTF.

The chain employs TRBV14 and TRBJ1-5, with 7 bases identical to TRBD1. This CDR3 is 16 amino acids long. Unmatched junction bases numbered 9, after V lost 0 bases and J lost 7 bases. Germline-derived CDR1 and CDR2 are SGHDN and FVKESK. CDR3 sequence reads: CASSQDQRQGDQPQHF. CDR3 sequence (DNA): TGTGCCAGCAGCCAAGATCAGCGGCAGGGGGACCAGCCCCAGCATTTT.

The sample holds a few counts of this clone. The V and J genes are TRBV7-2 and TRBJ2-5; weak D call: TRBD2 (5 bases). V gave up 7 bases and J gave up 4 bases, with 16 bases separating them. Germline V CDR1 and CDR2: SGHTA, FQGNSA. CDR3 length: 14 amino acids. CDR3 in amino acids: CASNPAGVSETQYF. CDR3 DNA: TGTGCCAGCAATCCCGCCGGGGTGTCAGAGACCCAGTACTTC. The variable domain in full, with the rest retrieved from reference TRBV7-2 and TRBJ2-5, is GAGVSQSPSNKVTEKGKDVELRCDPISGHTALYWYRQSLGQGLEFLIYFQGNSAPDKSGLPSDRFSAERTGGSVSTLTIQRTQQEDSAVYLCASNPAGVSETQYFGPGTRLLVL.

The CDR3 region has the DNA TGTGCCAGCTCACCAAGGGACAAAATGAACACTGAAGCTTTCTTT. It codes for CASSPRDKMNTEAFF. The chain has TRBV18 and TRBJ1-1, with D possibly TRBD1 on 6 matching bases. V was pared by 2 bases and J by 0 bases, with 10 bases between. The CDR3 has 15 residues. Germline CDR1 reads KGHSH; CDR2 reads LQKENI. Full variable domain (outside the CDR3, taken from reference TRBV18 and TRBJ1-1): NAGVMQNPRHLVRRRGQEARLRCSPMKGHSHVYWYRQLPEEGLKFMVYLQKENIIDESGMPKERFSAEFPKEGPSILRIQQVVRGDSAAYFCASSPRDKMNTEAFFGQGTRLTVV.

The V call is TRBV5-1, the J call TRBJ2-1, with 9 bases matching TRBD2. The V and J ends lost 1 base and 8 bases, in that order; junction bases with no gene match: 4. There are 14 residues in the CDR3. In germline, CDR1 is SGHRS, CDR2 YFSETQ. DNA for the CDR3: TGCGCCAGCAGCTTGCAGGCTAGCGGGGATGAGCAGTTCTTC. Protein: CASSLQASGDEQFF. Combining the CDR3 with reference TRBV5-1 and TRBJ2-1 gives the whole variable domain KAGVTQTPRYLIKTRGQQVTLSCSPISGHRSVSWYQQTPGQGLQFLFEYFSETQRNKGNFPGRFSGRQFSNSRSEMNVSTLELGDSALYLCASSLQASGDEQFFGPGTRLTVL.

This clone appeared a single time. The rearrangement links TRBV23-1 to TRBJ2-7; 12 nucleotides agree with TRBD2. TRBV23-1 is an ORF for which the function is uncertain. The CDR3 covers 18 residues. With V trimmed by 6 bases and J by 0 bases, 12 bases remained unmatched. CDR3 in amino acids: CASSRHGTSGPISYEQYF. CDR3 in DNA: TGCGCCAGCAGCCGCCATGGGACTAGCGGGCCCATCTCCTACGAGCAGTACTTC.

This sequence joins TRBV25-1 and TRBJ1-1; the match to TRBD1 covers 7 bases. CDR3 length equals 14 residues. Losses at the gene ends were 5 bases for V and 5 bases for J; bases not matched to a gene: 8. The germline V gene encodes CDR1 MGHDK and CDR2 SYGVNS. CDR3 protein: CASSKLTGSTEAFF. The DNA for the CDR3 is TGTGCCAGCAGTAAACTGACAGGGAGTACTGAAGCTTTCTTT. Full variable domain (remainder filled in from reference TRBV25-1 and TRBJ1-1): EADIYQTPRYLVIGTGKKITLECSQTMGHDKMYWYQQDPGMELHLIHYSYGVNSTEKGDLSSESTVSRIRTEHFPLTLESARPSHTSQYLCASSKLTGSTEAFFGQGTRLTVV.